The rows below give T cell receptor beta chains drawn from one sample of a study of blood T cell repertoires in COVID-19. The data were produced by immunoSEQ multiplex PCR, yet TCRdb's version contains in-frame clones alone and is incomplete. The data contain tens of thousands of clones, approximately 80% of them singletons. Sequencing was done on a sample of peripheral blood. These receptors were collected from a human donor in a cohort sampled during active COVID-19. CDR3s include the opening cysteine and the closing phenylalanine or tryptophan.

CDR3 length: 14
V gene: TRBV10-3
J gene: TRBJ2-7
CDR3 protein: CAIRLGRDSYEQYF

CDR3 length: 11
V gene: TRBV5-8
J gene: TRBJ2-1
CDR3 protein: CASSLGLAGFF

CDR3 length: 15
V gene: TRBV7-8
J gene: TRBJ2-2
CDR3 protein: CASSPLTANTGELFF

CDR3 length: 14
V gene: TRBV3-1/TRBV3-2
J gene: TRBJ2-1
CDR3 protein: CASSPSGGPGEQFF

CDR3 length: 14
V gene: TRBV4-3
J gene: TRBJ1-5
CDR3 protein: CASSQGQGVFPQHF

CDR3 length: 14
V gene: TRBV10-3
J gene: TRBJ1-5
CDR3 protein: CAISQTGVGQPQHF

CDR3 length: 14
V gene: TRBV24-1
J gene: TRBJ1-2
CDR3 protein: CATSDFGTNYGYTF

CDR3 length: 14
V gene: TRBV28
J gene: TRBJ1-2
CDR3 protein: CASSLGQGDYGYTF

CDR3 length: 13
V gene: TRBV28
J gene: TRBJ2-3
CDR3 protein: CASTLPSTDTQYF

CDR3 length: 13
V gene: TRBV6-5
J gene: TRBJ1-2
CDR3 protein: CASSRDRDYGYTF

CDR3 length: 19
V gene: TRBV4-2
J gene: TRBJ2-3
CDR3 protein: CASSQEGLAGSWPTDTQYF

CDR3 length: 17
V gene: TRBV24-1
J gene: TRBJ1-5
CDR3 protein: CATSERKGDPGLQPQHF

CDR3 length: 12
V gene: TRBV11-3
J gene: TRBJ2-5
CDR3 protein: CASSLDKETQYF

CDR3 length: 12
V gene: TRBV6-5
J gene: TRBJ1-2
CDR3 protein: CASRQDSYGYTF

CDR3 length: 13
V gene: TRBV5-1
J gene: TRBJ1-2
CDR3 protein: CASSPGQNYGYTF

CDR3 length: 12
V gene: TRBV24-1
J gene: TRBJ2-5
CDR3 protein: CATSDRQETQYF

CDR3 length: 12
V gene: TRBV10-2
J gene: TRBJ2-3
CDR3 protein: CASSPLGGTQYF

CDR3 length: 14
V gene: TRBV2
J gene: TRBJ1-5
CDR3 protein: CASSLTGTNQPQHF

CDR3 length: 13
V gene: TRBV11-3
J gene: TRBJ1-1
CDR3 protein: CASSFQRDFEAFF

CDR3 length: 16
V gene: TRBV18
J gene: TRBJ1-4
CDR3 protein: CASSRYNLEGGEKLFF

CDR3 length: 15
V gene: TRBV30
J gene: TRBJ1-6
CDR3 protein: CAWSAGTSYNSPLHF

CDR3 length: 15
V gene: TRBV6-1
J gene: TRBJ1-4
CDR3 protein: CASSESTGENEKLFF

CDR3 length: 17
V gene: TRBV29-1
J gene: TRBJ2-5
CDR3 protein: CSVEEWSGRLRGETQYF

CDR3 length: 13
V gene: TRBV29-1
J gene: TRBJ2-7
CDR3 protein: CSVCPGQGSEQYF

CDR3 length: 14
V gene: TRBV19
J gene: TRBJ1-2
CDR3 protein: CASSRTGGVNGYTF

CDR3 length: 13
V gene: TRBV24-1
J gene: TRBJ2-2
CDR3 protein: CATASSSTGELFF

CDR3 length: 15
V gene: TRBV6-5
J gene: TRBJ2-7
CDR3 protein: CASSPLGGGRQEQYF

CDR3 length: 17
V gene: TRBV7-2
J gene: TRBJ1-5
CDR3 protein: CASSSLGGRISNQPQHF

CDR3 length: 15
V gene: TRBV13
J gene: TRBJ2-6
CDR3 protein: CASSLGQTGANVLTF

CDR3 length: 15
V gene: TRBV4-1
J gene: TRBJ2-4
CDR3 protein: CASSQDRDNKNIQYF

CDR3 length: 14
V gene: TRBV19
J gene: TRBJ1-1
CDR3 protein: CASSIWEGSTEAFF

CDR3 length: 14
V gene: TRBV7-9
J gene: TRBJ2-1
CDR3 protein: CASSSRGTGNEQFF

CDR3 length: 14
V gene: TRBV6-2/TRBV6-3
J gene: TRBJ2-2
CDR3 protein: CASSLVGNTGELFF

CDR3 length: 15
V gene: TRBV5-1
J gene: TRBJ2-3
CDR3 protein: CASSLWDRERDTQYF

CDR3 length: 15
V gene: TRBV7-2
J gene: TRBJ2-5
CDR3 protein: CASSPALAGGETQYF

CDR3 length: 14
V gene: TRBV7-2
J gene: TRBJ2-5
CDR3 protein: CASSLSGRGETQYF

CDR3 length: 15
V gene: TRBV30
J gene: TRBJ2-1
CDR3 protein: CAWSPASGGYNEQFF

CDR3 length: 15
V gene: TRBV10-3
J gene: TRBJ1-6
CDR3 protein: CAISDRAGSNSPLHF

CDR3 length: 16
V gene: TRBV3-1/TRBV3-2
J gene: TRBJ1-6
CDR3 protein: CASSQGIGTGAGPLHF

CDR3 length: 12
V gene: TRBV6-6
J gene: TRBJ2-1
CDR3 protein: CASSSGRNEQFF

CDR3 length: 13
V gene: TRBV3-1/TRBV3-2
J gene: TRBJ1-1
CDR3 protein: CASSQGDRVEAFF

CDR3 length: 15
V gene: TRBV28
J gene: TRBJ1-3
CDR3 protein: CATSSGLGSGNTIYF

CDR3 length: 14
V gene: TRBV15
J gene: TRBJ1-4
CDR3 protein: CATSPRADDEKLFF

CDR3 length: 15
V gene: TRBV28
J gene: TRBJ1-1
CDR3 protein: CASSSYREVGTEAFF

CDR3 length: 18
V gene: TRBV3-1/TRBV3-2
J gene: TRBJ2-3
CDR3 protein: CASSQAQRAGGPRDTQYF

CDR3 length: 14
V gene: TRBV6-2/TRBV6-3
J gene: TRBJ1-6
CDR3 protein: CASSIGTGNSPLHF

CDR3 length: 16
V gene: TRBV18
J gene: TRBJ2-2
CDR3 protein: CASSPRQGPNTGELFF

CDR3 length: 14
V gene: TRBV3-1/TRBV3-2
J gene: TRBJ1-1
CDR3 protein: CASSPLSGSAEAFF

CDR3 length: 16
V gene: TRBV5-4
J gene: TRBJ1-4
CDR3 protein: CASSSKQGRGNEKLFF

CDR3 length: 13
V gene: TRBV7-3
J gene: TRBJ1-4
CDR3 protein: CASSRRGGEKLFF

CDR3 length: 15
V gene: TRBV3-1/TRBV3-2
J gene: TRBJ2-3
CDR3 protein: CASSQGRIRGDTQYF

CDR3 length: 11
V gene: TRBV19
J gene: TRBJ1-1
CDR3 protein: CASIRNTEAFF

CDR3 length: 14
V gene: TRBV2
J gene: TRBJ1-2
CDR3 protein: CASSRQEPVGGYTF

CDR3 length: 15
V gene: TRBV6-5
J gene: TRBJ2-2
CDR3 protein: CASILGTSGTGELFF